This TCR beta chain was obtained from a study of graft-versus-host responses after intestinal transplantation. For this clone: Its antigen is not identified.

Germline loops: CDR1 ENHRY, CDR2 SYGVKD. The CDR3 consists of 13 residues. TCRdb keeps only in-frame clones here, not all; method: immunoSEQ multiplex PCR. Of fewer than 80,000 clones detected, 85% to 95% appear once; the ten largest clones hold less than 2%. This clonotype originated in a human donor who was the organ donor for an intestinal transplant. The sequenced sample was unstimulated CD8+ T cells sorted from spleen or lymph node cells, obtained before transplant. This chain joins TRBV10-3 and TRBJ2-5; the D is unclear. Matching the DNA end better, TRBJ2-7 makes the J call doubtful. CDR3 protein: CAIGPRVTYEQYF. The CDR3 region has the DNA TGTGCCATCGGCCCTCGGGTTACCTACGAGCAGTACTTC.